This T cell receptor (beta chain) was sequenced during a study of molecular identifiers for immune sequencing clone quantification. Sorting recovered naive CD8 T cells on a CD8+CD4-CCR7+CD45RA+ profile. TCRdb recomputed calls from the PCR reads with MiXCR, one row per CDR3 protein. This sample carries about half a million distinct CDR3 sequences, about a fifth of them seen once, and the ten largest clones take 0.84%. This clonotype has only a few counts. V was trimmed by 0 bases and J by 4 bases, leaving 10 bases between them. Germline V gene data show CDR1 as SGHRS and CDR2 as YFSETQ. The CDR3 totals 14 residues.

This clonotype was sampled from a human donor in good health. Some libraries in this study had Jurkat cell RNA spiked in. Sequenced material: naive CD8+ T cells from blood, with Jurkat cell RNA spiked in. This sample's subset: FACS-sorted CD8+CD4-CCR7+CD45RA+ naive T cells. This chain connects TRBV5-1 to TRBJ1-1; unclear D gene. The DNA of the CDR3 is TGCGCCAGCAGCTTGGCCTATTTGGGCACTGAAGCTTTCTTT. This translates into CASSLAYLGTEAFF.